The 21 T cell receptor beta chains below all came from one sample that was sequenced in a study of T-cell reconstitution after alpha-beta-depleted transplantation in children. Molecular barcoding with unique molecular identifiers was used for the TCRbeta library. TCRdb re-derived calls from the PCR reads in MiXCR, one entry per CDR3 protein. The data hold 500,000 to 650,000 distinct CDR3 sequences, with under 15% observed a single time. The source was PBMCs, mostly from graft donor cells, collected 360 days after TCRalphabeta/CD19-depleted stem cell transplant. Receptors were obtained from a male patient between 5 and 17 years old who had a stem cell transplant for acute myeloid leukemia, so the T cells may come from the graft donor.

This clonotype came up a few times. This chain links TRBV7-9 with TRBJ2-5; D is perhaps TRBD1 or TRBD2 (5 bases each). This CDR3 has 14 residues. Trimming took off 5 bases at V and 1 base at J, with 11 bases between the two ends. Germline V lookup: CDR1 SEHNR, CDR2 FQNEAQ (reference sequence). This chain's CDR3 is CASSPAGTQETQYF. The CDR3 DNA reads TGTGCCAGCAGCCCTGCCGGGACCCAAGAGACCCAGTACTTC. Supplemented by reference TRBV7-9 and TRBJ2-5, the full variable domain reads DTGVSQNPRHKITKRGQNVTFRCDPISEHNRLYWYRQTLGQGPEFLTYFQNEAQLEKSRLLSDRFSAERPKGSFSTLEIQRTEQGDSAMYLCASSPAGTQETQYFGPGTRLLVL.

This clonotype was observed a handful of times. The chain carries TRBV20-1 and TRBJ2-3; 10 nucleotides align to TRBD2. Trimming at V came to 1 base and at J to 4 bases, leaving 11 bases not matched to a gene. This CDR3 comprises 17 residues. The germline V gene encodes CDR1 DFQATT and CDR2 SNEGSKA (reference sequence). CDR3 region: CSARVPLAGAKADTQYF. As DNA, the CDR3 is TGCAGTGCTAGAGTCCCCCTAGCGGGGGCCAAAGCAGATACGCAGTATTTT.

This clonotype showed up many times. The J gene is TRBJ2-3, the V gene TRBV3-1, with 10 nucleotides matching TRBD1. V dropped 2 bases and J dropped 4; count of bases not matched to a gene: 9. Looked up from germline, CDR1 is LGHDT and CDR2 is YNNKEL (reference sequence). The CDR3 extends over 17 amino acids. CDR3 bases: TGTGCCAGCAGCCAATCCCGGTGGACAGGGGGGCCAGATACGCAGTATTTT. This codes for CASSQSRWTGGPDTQYF.

In nucleotides, the CDR3 is TGTGCCAGCGGACAGCCTGTTATGTACGAGCAGTACTTC. Protein: CASGQPVMYEQYF. V gene TRBV6-5 combines with J gene TRBJ2-7, with D possibly matching TRBD1 (6 bases). Germline-derived CDR1 and CDR2 are MNHEY and SVGAGI. V gave up 8 bases and J gave up 4 bases, with 15 bases separating them. CDR3 length: 13 residues.

The genes are TRBV7-9 and TRBJ2-5; 7 bases fit TRBD1. V trimming: 0 bases; J trimming: 7 bases; junction bases outside the gene matches: 2. Per the germline V gene, CDR1 is SEHNR and CDR2 is FQNEAQ (reference sequence). This CDR3 is built from 13 residues. As DNA, the CDR3 is TGTGCCAGCAGCTTAGCGGACAGGAGGACCCAGTACTTC. This gives the protein CASSLADRRTQYF. The full variable domain, with the rest looked up from reference TRBV7-9 and TRBJ2-5, is DTGVSQNPRHKITKRGQNVTFRCDPISEHNRLYWYRQTLGQGPEFLTYFQNEAQLEKSRLLSDRFSAERPKGSFSTLEIQRTEQGDSAMYLCASSLADRRTQYFGPGTRLLVL.

The CDR3 region is CASSYLEEGSSYEQYF. DNA for the CDR3: TGTGCCAGCAGTTACCTCGAGGAGGGGTCCTCCTACGAGCAGTACTTC. V usage is TRBV6-2 or TRBV6-3 and J usage is TRBJ2-7; tentatively, D is TRBD2 (6 bases). V lost 2 bases to trimming and J lost 0 bases, with 14 bases between them. CDR1 MNHEY and CDR2 SVGEGT come from the germline V gene. CDR3 length: 16 amino acids.

The chain joins TRBV19 to TRBJ2-3; the match to TRBD2 covers 8 bases. The CDR3 sequence is 15 residues long. V dropped 4 bases and J dropped 0; count of bases not matched to a gene: 3. Germline loops: CDR1 LNHDA, CDR2 SQIVND (reference sequence). The CDR3 DNA is TGTGCCAGTAGTAAACTAGCGGCGAGCACAGATACGCAGTATTTT. This gives the protein CASSKLAASTDTQYF.

A few counts support this clonotype. This chain uses TRBV6-1 with TRBJ2-1, with 10 bases matching TRBD2. CDR3 size: 14 residues. Per the germline V gene, CDR1 is MNHNS and CDR2 is SASEGT. J gave up 6 bases and V 6 bases, and 5 bases lay outside the gene matches. The CDR3 nucleotides read TGTGCCAGCAGCAAGCGGGAGGGCGTCAATGAGCAGTTCTTC. Protein product: CASSKREGVNEQFF.

This clonotype was picked up a small number of times. The chain couples TRBV20-1 to TRBJ2-7; TRBD1 matches 9 bases. The junction had 19 bases not matched to a gene; V was cut back by 3 bases and J by 7 bases. This CDR3 spans 17 amino acids. CDR1 is DFQATT and CDR2 is SNEGSKA in the germline V gene (reference sequence). DNA for the CDR3: TGCAGTGCTAGGAGAGTAAACCCGGGACAGGGTAGAAGTGAGCAGTACTTC. It encodes CSARRVNPGQGRSEQYF.

This clonotype was picked up one time. The V and J genes are TRBV6-5 and TRBJ2-7, with D unresolved. The CDR3 covers 15 residues. Germline V gives CDR1 MNHEY, CDR2 SVGAGI. V lost 4 bases, J lost 1 base, and 14 bases lay in between. CDR3 loop: CASSSSTPGSYEQYF. The CDR3 DNA reads as TGTGCCAGCAGTTCCTCGACCCCAGGATCCTACGAGCAGTACTTC.

This clonotype was recorded many times. The chain has TRBV20-1 and TRBJ2-5; 7 bases are a match to TRBD1. CDR1 DFQATT and CDR2 SNEGSKA come from the germline V gene (reference sequence). J was trimmed by 5 bases and V by 6 bases; bases with no gene match: 6. The CDR3 spans 12 residues. CDR3 DNA: TGCAGTGCGCAAACAGGGGTCGAGACCCAGTACTTC. This encodes CSAQTGVETQYF.

The chain has TRBV7-2 and TRBJ2-7; D remains ambiguous. Deletions cut 7 bases from V and 7 bases from J, with 23 bases between. The CDR3 has 15 residues. Germline-derived CDR1 and CDR2 are SGHTA and FQGNSA. CDR3 amino acids: CASNPRATFLGEQYF. CDR3 in DNA: TGTGCCAGCAACCCCCGGGCTACCTTCTTAGGGGAGCAGTACTTC.

This chain connects TRBV12-3 or TRBV12-4 to TRBJ1-2; possible D gene TRBD1, 5 bases. There are 15 residues in the CDR3. Deletions cut 5 bases from V and 2 bases from J, with 15 bases between. The CDR3 DNA follows: TGTGCCAGCAGTCCGGGGCGGTGGGCGAACTATGGCTACACCTTC. Its translation: CASSPGRWANYGYTF.

This clonotype turned up a few times. This chain joins TRBV7-8 and TRBJ1-3; the D gene is possibly TRBD1 (6 bases). The CDR3 totals 14 residues. Trimming took off 5 bases at V and 2 bases at J, with 10 bases between the two ends. CDR1 is SGHVS and CDR2 is FQNEAQ in the germline V gene. The CDR3: CASSPNRAGNTIYF. DNA of the CDR3: TGTGCCAGCAGCCCTAACAGGGCTGGAAACACCATATATTTT.

This clonotype was counted at least ten times. This rearrangement joins TRBV20-1 to TRBJ2-6; D tentatively fits TRBD1 or TRBD2 (5 bases each). V lost 3 bases and J 1 base, leaving 16 bases between the germline ends. Germline CDR1 reads DFQATT; CDR2 reads SNEGSKA (reference sequence). This CDR3 spans 17 amino acids. In DNA, the CDR3 is TGCAGTGCTAGGTGGTTCGGGGCAGGATCTGGGGCCAACGTCCTGACTTTC. It is translated as CSARWFGAGSGANVLTF.

This clonotype appeared many times. This rearrangement joins TRBV5-6 to TRBJ2-7, with D tentatively TRBD2 (5 bases). V shed 2 bases and J shed 5 bases, with 11 bases lying between them. The CDR3 is 13 residues long. Germline CDR1 is SGHDT and CDR2 is YYEEEE. CDR3 sequence: CASSFRLRDEQYF. In nucleotides, the CDR3 is TGTGCCAGCAGCTTTCGATTGAGGGACGAGCAGTACTTC. Variable domain in full (rest from reference TRBV5-6 and TRBJ2-7): DAGVTQSPTHLIKTRGQQVTLRCSPKSGHDTVSWYQQALGQGPQFIFQYYEEEERQRGNFPDRFSGHQFPNYSSELNVNALLLGDSALYLCASSFRLRDEQYFGPGTRLTVT.

The genes are TRBV11-2 and TRBJ2-7; 14 bases map to TRBD2. The CDR3 is made up of 16 amino acids. Losses at the gene ends were 4 bases for V and 2 bases for J; bases not matched to a gene: 4. The germline V gene encodes CDR1 SGHAT and CDR2 FQNNGV. The DNA for the CDR3 is TGTGCCAGCAGCTCCCGACTAGCGGGAGGGCCCTACGAGCAGTACTTC. Protein: CASSSRLAGGPYEQYF.

This clonotype was counted many times. This chain connects TRBV12-3 or TRBV12-4 to TRBJ2-3; D is uncertain. The CDR3 has 13 residues. V was pared by 8 bases and J by 4 bases, with 13 bases between. The CDR3 region is CASYLSASDTQYF. CDR3 sequence (DNA): TGTGCCAGCTACCTCTCGGCGTCAGATACGCAGTATTTT.

The chain joins TRBV12-3 or TRBV12-4 to TRBJ1-4, with 7 bases identical to TRBD1. The CDR3 extends over 16 amino acids. V shed 3 bases, J shed 10 bases, and the junction held 14 bases outside the gene matches. The CDR3 region has the DNA TGTGCCAGCAGTTTCCTCCACAGGGGAGGTATGGGAAAACTGTTTTTT. This codes for CASSFLHRGGMGKLFF.

This clonotype was counted ten times or more. The rearrangement uses TRBV28 and TRBJ1-5, with 7 bases fitting TRBD1. The CDR3 spans 15 residues. After removal of 4 bases from V and 4 bases from J, the junction contained 7 bases not matched to a gene. Germline CDR1 reads MDHEN; CDR2 reads SYDVKM. CDR3 region: CASSSTGVPNQPQHF. DNA for the CDR3: TGTGCCAGCAGTTCTACAGGGGTGCCTAATCAGCCCCAGCATTTT.

The V call is TRBV29-1, the J call TRBJ1-2, with 7 positions matching TRBD1. Germline CDR1 SQVTM, CDR2 ANQGSEA. Trimming cost V 7 bases and J 4 bases; bases outside gene matches: 3. There are 11 residues in the CDR3. For the CDR3, the DNA is TGCAGCGGTGGGACAGTCTATGGCTACACCTTC. Encoded protein: CSGGTVYGYTF.